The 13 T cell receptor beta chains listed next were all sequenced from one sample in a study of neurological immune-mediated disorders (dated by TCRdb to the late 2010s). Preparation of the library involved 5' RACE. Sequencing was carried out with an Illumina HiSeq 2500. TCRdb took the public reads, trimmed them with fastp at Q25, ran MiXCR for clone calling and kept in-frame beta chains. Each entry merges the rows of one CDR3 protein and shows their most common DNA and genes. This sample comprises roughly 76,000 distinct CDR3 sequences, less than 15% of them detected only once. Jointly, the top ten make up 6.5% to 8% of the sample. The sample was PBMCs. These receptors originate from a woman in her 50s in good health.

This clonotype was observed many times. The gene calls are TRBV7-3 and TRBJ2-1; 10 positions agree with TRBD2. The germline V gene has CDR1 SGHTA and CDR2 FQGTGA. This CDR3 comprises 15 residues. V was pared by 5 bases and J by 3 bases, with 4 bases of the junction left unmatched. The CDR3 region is CASSRTSGNYNEQFF. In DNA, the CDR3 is TGTGCCAGCAGCCGGACTAGCGGAAACTACAATGAGCAGTTCTTC.

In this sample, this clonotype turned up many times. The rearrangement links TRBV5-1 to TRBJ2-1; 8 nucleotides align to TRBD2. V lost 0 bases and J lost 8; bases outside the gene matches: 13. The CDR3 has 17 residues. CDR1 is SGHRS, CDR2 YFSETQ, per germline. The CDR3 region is CASSLAYTGGGRDEQFF. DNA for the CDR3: TGCGCCAGCAGCTTGGCCTATACGGGGGGGGGCCGGGATGAGCAGTTCTTC.

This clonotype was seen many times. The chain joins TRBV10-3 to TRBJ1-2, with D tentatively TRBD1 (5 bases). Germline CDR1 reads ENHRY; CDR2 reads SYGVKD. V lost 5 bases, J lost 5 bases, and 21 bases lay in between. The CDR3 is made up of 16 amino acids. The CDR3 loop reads CAISNQKQTAIYGYTF. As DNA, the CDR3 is TGTGCCATCAGTAACCAGAAACAGACAGCCATTTATGGCTACACCTTC.

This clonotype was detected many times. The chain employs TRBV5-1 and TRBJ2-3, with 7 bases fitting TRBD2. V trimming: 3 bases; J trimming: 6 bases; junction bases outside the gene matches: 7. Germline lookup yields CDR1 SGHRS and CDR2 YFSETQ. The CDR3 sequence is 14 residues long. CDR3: CASSSSGGGDTQYF. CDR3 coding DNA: TGCGCCAGCAGCTCCTCTGGGGGGGGTGATACGCAGTATTTT.

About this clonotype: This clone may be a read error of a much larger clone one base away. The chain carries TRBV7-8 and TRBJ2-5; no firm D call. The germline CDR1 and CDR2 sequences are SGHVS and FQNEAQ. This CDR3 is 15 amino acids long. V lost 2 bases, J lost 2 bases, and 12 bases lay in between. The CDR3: CASSLSFVGQETQYF. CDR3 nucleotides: TGTGCCAGCAGCTTATCGTTTGTGGGACAAGAGACCCAGTACTTC.

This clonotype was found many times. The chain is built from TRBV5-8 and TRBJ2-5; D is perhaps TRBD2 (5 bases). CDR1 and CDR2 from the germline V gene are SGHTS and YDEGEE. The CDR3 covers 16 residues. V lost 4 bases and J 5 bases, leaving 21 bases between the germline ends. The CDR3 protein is CASSRTPGVSWETQYF. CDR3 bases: TGTGCCAGCAGCCGGACCCCCGGGGTTTCGTGGGAGACCCAGTACTTC.

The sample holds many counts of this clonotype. CDR3 in amino acids: CASSPNFSGELFF. CDR3 sequence (DNA): TGCGCCAGCAGCCCCAATTTCAGCGGGGAGCTGTTTTTT. V usage is TRBV5-1 and J usage is TRBJ2-2; no clear D. This CDR3 contains 13 residues. Germline V gene data show CDR1 as SGHRS and CDR2 as YFSETQ. V was cut by 4 bases and J by 7 bases, with 11 bases left in between. Supplemented by reference TRBV5-1 and TRBJ2-2, the full variable domain reads KAGVTQTPRYLIKTRGQQVTLSCSPISGHRSVSWYQQTPGQGLQFLFEYFSETQRNKGNFPGRFSGRQFSNSRSEMNVSTLELGDSALYLCASSPNFSGELFFGEGSRLTVL.

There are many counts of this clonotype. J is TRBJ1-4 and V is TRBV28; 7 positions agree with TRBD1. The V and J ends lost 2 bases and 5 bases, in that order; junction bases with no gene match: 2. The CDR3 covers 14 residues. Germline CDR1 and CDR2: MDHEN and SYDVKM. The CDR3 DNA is TGTGCCAGCAGTTTACCACAGGGGAATGAAAAACTGTTTTTT. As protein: CASSLPQGNEKLFF.

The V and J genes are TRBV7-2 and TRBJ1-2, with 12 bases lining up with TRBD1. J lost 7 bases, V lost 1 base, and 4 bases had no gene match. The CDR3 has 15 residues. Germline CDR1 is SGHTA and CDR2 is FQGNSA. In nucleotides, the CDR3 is TGTGCCAGCAGCTTAGGCCCGGGACAGGGGGCTGGCTACACCTTC. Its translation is CASSLGPGQGAGYTF.

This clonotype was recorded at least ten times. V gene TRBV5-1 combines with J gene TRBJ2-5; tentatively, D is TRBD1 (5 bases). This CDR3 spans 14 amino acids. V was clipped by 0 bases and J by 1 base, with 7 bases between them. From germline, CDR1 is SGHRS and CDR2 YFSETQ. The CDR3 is CASSLEGFQETQYF. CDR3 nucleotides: TGCGCCAGCAGCTTGGAGGGGTTCCAAGAGACCCAGTACTTC. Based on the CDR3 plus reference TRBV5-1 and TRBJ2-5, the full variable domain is KAGVTQTPRYLIKTRGQQVTLSCSPISGHRSVSWYQQTPGQGLQFLFEYFSETQRNKGNFPGRFSGRQFSNSRSEMNVSTLELGDSALYLCASSLEGFQETQYFGPGTRLLVL.

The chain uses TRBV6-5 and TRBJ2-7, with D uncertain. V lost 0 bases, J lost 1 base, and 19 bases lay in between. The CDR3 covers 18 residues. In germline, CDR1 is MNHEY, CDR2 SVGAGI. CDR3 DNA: TGTGCCAGCAGTTACTCCAACTATGGCCGAAGTTGGTCCTACGAGCAGTACTTC. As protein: CASSYSNYGRSWSYEQYF.

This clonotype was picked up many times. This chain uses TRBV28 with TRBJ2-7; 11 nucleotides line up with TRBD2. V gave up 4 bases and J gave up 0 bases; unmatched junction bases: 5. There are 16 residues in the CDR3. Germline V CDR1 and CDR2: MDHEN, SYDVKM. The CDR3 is CASSSFGLAGSYEQYF. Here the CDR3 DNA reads TGTGCCAGCAGTTCCTTTGGACTAGCGGGCTCCTACGAGCAGTACTTC.

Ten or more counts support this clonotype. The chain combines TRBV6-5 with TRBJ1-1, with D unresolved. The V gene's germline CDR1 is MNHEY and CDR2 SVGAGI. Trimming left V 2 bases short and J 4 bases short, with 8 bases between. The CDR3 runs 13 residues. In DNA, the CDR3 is TGTGCCAGCAGTTACGGAGGTCTCACTGAAGCTTTCTTT. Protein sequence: CASSYGGLTEAFF.